This is a list of T cell receptor beta chains from one sample in a study of blood T cells in healthy people across ages. MiXCR, run by TCRdb on the 5' RACE reads, gives a single entry per CDR3 protein. In the table there are hundreds of thousands of distinct CDR3 sequences, roughly 43% of which are singletons. Sequenced material: blood. The receptors originated from an older woman in good health. Each CDR3 is given with its conserved first and last residue. Clone size appears in some rows only: once, few, many, or a class for an expanded clone.

clone_size,cdr3_length,j_call,v_call,cdr3_aa
many,12,TRBJ2-3,TRBV29-1,CSVEEITDTQYF
few,14,TRBJ1-2,TRBV29-1,CSVDEDSANYGYTF
.,14,TRBJ2-3,TRBV11-2,CASKDRDGTDTQYF
.,16,TRBJ2-6,TRBV7-2,CASSRQGPSGANVLTF
.,15,TRBJ2-1,TRBV7-8,CASSLVRGSGNEQFF
few,13,TRBJ2-1,TRBV7-3,CASSLDRSNEQFF
.,17,TRBJ1-6,TRBV27,CASSFRTGISYNSPLHF
.,14,TRBJ1-2,TRBV28,CASSTMTGAYGYTF
.,16,TRBJ1-6,TRBV20-1,CSARDRTSSYNSPLHF
.,15,TRBJ2-1,TRBV24-1,CAAAGGNSSYNKQFF
.,14,TRBJ1-5,TRBV6-2/TRBV6-3,CASSSLEVGQPQHF
few,14,TRBJ2-3,TRBV29-1,CSATGLAGSDTQYF
.,12,TRBJ1-2,TRBV29-1,CSVGLGDYGYTF
few,15,TRBJ2-5,TRBV20-1,CSAREWRELSETQYF
.,14,TRBJ2-7,TRBV5-1,CASSSPFPSYEQYF
.,14,TRBJ2-5,TRBV9,CASTRTGSSGEQYF
once,16,TRBJ1-5,TRBV20-1,CSARDRLKGAGQPQHF
.,13,TRBJ1-1,TRBV5-1,CASSGGDGTEAFF
.,13,TRBJ2-7,TRBV20-1,CSATTGWGETQYF
.,16,TRBJ2-7,TRBV9,CAGSVGTSGAFYEQYF
.,13,TRBJ1-1,TRBV7-2,CASSLTLRTEAFF
.,16,TRBJ2-7,TRBV14,CASGQTDYPPSHEQYF
.,11,TRBJ2-3,TRBV20-1,CSALQTDTQYF
.,11,TRBJ1-1,TRBV12-3/TRBV12-4,CASSRGPEAFF
.,13,.,TRBV12-3/TRBV12-4,CASSLLTGHEQYF
.,16,TRBJ2-7,TRBV20-1,CSAPAEFGLLGYEQYF
.,15,TRBJ1-2,TRBV15,CATSRDVTASYGYTF
few,15,TRBJ1-6,TRBV10-3,CATLRNSGQDSPLHF
.,16,TRBJ2-5,TRBV5-1,CASSLAATAVQETQYF
.,15,TRBJ2-7,TRBV27,CASSFSGGPYNEQYF
.,14,TRBJ2-1,TRBV6-6,CASRITGTTNEQFF
few,14,TRBJ1-2,TRBV5-6,CASTWGIENYGYTF
.,14,TRBJ1-1,TRBV29-1,CSGSGATMNTEAFF
.,15,TRBJ1-5,TRBV20-1,CSAPSGTPSGLPQHF
.,16,TRBJ1-1,TRBV5-1,CASSRQGTFEATEAFF
.,15,TRBJ1-6,TRBV28,CASSYPGQAGSPLHF
.,15,TRBJ2-7,TRBV6-1,CASSDPGTSQGEQYF
few,14,TRBJ2-2,TRBV10-3,CAIGRQGDTGELFF
many,12,TRBJ2-1,TRBV6-6,CASSSTGVEQFF
few,17,TRBJ2-6,TRBV28,CASVVGTGYSGANVLTF
few,16,TRBJ2-2,TRBV10-1,CASSGPSTGAAGELFF
.,15,TRBJ2-5,TRBV3-1,CASSQGERGGETQYF